This TCR beta chain was sequenced for a study of cytomegalovirus exposure and HLA in healthy donors. Whole-study context: Per a later analysis, the approximately 620 first-cohort and 100 to 150 validation repertoires shared one platform.

Method: immunoSEQ multiplex PCR; TCRdb's copy keeps in-frame clones and lacks some. The profile covers 150,000 to 200,000 clones, with about 81% appearing a single time and 1% to 1.5% taken by the ten largest. A remark on this clone: The antigen is unknown.

Findings of the study overall: A later analysis found first-cohort TCR clusters tended to co-occur in the 120 validation repertoires. Per published reports, the classifier diagnosed cytomegalovirus status with high specificity and sensitivity. In vitro, a few CMV-associated chains proved specific for CMV antigens.

From germline, CDR1 is SGHTA and CDR2 FQGNSA. This CDR3 comprises 14 residues. The V end was cut by 0 bases, the J end by 6 bases, with 10 bases between. The chain joins TRBV7-2 to TRBJ2-3; D not resolved. This receptor was taken from a young woman in good health and CMV-seronegative. The sample consisted of PBMCs. The CDR3: CASSLATTSDTQYF. DNA for the CDR3: TGTGCCAGCAGCTTAGCTACCACGAGCGATACGCAGTATTTT.